This TCR beta chain came from a study of blood T cell repertoires in COVID-19. The overall study: T cells, B-cell-depleted T cells, or PBMCs provided the cDNA or gDNA that served as material.

Data came from immunoSEQ multiplex PCR; TCRdb stores just in-frame clones and leaves some out. Among approximately 50,000 clones, around 81% were seen once, and the ten largest hold 20% to 30%. This clone came up a few times. This receptor was obtained from a woman older than 75 with COVID-19, enrolled during active disease. The specimen was peripheral blood.

In DNA form, the CDR3 reads TGTGCCAGCAGCCCCGGGACATTAACTGGAAACACCATATATTTT. Protein sequence: CASSPGTLTGNTIYF. The chain links TRBV9 to TRBJ1-3; D is possibly TRBD1 (6 bases). This CDR3 spans 15 amino acids. CDR1 is SGDLS and CDR2 is YYNGEE in the germline V gene. V was pared by 4 bases and J by 2 bases, with 13 bases between.